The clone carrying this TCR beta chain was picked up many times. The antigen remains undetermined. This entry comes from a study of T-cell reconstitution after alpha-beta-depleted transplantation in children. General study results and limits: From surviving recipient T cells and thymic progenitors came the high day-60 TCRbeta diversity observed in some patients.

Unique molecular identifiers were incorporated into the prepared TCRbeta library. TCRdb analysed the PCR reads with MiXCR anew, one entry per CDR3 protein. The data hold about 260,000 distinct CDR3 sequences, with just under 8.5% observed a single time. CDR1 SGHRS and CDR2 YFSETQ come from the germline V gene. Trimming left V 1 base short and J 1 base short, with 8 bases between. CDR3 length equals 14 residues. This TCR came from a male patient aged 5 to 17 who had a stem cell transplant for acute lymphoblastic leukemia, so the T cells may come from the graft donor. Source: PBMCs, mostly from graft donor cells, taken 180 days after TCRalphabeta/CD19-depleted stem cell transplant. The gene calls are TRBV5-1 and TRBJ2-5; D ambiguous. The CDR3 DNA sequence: TGCGCCAGCAGCTTGTCAGCAATCCAAGAGACCCAGTACTTC. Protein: CASSLSAIQETQYF.